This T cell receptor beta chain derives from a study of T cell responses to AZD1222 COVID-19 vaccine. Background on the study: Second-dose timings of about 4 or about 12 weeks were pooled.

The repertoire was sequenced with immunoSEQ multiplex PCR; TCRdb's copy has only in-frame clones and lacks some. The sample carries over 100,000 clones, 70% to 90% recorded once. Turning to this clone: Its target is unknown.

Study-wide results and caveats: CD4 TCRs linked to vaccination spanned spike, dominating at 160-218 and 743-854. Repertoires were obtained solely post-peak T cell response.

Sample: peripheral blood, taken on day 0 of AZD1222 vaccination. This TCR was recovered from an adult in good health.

The CDR3 loop is CASSVVPGTGLHEQFF. The DNA of the CDR3 is TGTGCCAGCAGCGTAGTCCCCGGGACAGGGTTACATGAGCAGTTCTTC. The chain is built from TRBV9 and TRBJ2-1; 9 nucleotides line up with TRBD1. Germline lookup yields CDR1 SGDLS and CDR2 YYNGEE. The V segment lost 0 bases and the J segment 8 bases; nucleotides outside the gene matches: 9. The CDR3 totals 16 residues.